Listed here are 24 T cell receptor beta chains from one sample, sequenced in a study of T cell responses to AZD1222 COVID-19 vaccine. Method: immunoSEQ multiplex PCR; TCRdb's copy keeps in-frame clones and lacks some. The table lists about 110,000 clones, approximately 88% of them singletons. Sequenced here: peripheral blood, sampled 28 days after the second AZD1222 dose. The receptors were gathered from an adult who received the AZD1222 COVID-19 vaccine.

The J gene is TRBJ2-5, the V gene TRBV6-2 or TRBV6-3; 9 bases align to TRBD2. J was trimmed by 3 bases and V by 2 bases; bases with no gene match: 22. Germline values: CDR1 MNHEY, CDR2 SVGEGT. This CDR3 contains 21 residues. The CDR3 region has the DNA TGTGCCAGCAGTTACCCCTCGCGGGCGGTAGCGGGGGCGGTAGGCAAAGAGACCCAGTACTTC. It translates to CASSYPSRAVAGAVGKETQYF.

This clone has a handful of counts. V usage is TRBV7-2 and J usage is TRBJ2-3; D unresolved. This CDR3 region has 14 residues. Germline loops: CDR1 SGHTA, CDR2 FQGNSA. V was cut by 5 bases and J by 2 bases, with 11 bases left in between. The CDR3 spells CASSLLGHTDTQYF. CDR3 nucleotide sequence: TGTGCCAGCAGCCTACTGGGCCACACAGATACGCAGTATTTT.

This rearrangement joins TRBV19 to TRBJ2-1; TRBD2 might be the D (6 bases). The length of the CDR3 is 11 residues. V dropped 11 bases and J dropped 4 bases, with 9 bases sitting between them. Germline loops: CDR1 LNHDA, CDR2 SQIVND (reference sequence). The CDR3 nucleotides are TGTGCCGCTGGAGGGTACAATGAGCAGTTCTTC. This sequence encodes CAAGGYNEQFF.

Notes on this clone: No conserved phenylalanine or tryptophan is present at the end of the CDR3, so a read error is the likely explanation. The chain employs TRBV7-2 and TRBJ1-2, with D possibly being TRBD1 (5 bases). Trimming removed 0 bases from V and 6 bases from J, with 17 bases in between. Germline V lookup: CDR1 SGHTA, CDR2 FQGNSA. This CDR3 region has 16 residues. CDR3 in DNA: TGTGCCAGCAGCTTAGCTGGTCAGGCAGGGAGTAATGGCTACACCCTC. Protein product: CASSLAGQAGSNGYTL.

V gene TRBV9 combines with J gene TRBJ2-5; TRBD1 is a possible D gene (6 bases). Trimming cost V 4 bases and J 1 base, with 14 bases left between them. Germline V gene lookup returns CDR1 SGDLS and CDR2 YYNGEE. This CDR3 is built from 15 residues. CDR3 residues: CASSPNGQPQETQYF. The CDR3 DNA sequence: TGTGCCAGCAGCCCAAATGGACAGCCCCAAGAGACCCAGTACTTC.

The chain combines TRBV5-4 with TRBJ1-6; no clear D. CDR3 length: 16 residues. V was trimmed by 0 bases and J by 9 bases, leaving 16 bases between them. The germline V gene encodes CDR1 SGHNT and CDR2 YYREEE (reference sequence). This CDR3 is CASSLGGGPEGSPLHF. CDR3 bases: TGTGCCAGCAGCTTGGGGGGAGGACCTGAGGGTTCACCCCTCCACTTT.

The J gene is TRBJ1-5, the V gene TRBV21-1; the D call of TRBD1 is as the table states it, not checked on the DNA. TRBV21-1 is a known pseudogene. The CDR3 contains 21 residues. The CDR3 DNA reads as TGTGCCAGCAGCCTCATGGGCCGAATGGGGGCCCTAACAGGGGCCAATCAGCCCCAGCATTTT. This gives the protein CASSLMGRMGALTGANQPQHF.

The chain links TRBV19 to TRBJ1-6, with 10 bases that match TRBD1. The junction had 9 bases not matched to a gene; V was cut back by 6 bases and J by 10 bases. CDR3 length: 15 amino acids. CDR1 and CDR2 (germline): LNHDA, SQIVND (reference sequence). CDR3 in DNA: TGTGCCAGTAGAGCAGCCGGGACAGGGGCCTCACCCCTCCACTTT. The encoded protein is CASRAAGTGASPLHF.

The chain employs TRBV6-2 or TRBV6-3 and TRBJ1-1; D call uncertain. The V end lost 2 bases, the J end lost 0 bases, and 10 bases lay between the germline ends. Germline V gives CDR1 MNHEY, CDR2 SVGEGT. CDR3 size: 15 residues. The CDR3 DNA reads as TGTGCCAGCAGTTACGACGGGCCCCTGAACACTGAAGCTTTCTTT. This translates into CASSYDGPLNTEAFF.

This chain joins TRBV29-1 and TRBJ1-6; D is uncertain. Trimming took 7 bases from V and 1 from J, leaving 14 bases between them. CDR1 and CDR2 (germline): SQVTM, ANQGSEA. This CDR3 region has 15 residues. This chain's CDR3 is CSARTGSSYNSPLHF. In nucleotides, the CDR3 is TGCAGCGCCCGAACCGGGAGTTCCTATAATTCACCCCTCCACTTT.

The V and J genes are TRBV14 and TRBJ2-7; 10 bases fit TRBD1. V lost 4 bases and J lost 0; bases outside the gene matches: 3. CDR1 is SGHDN and CDR2 is FVKESK in the germline V gene. The CDR3 extends over 15 amino acids. The CDR3 DNA reads TGTGCCAGCAGCCTGGGACAGGGGCACTCCTACGAGCAGTACTTC. It encodes CASSLGQGHSYEQYF.

The chain joins TRBV6-5 to TRBJ1-6; D is unclear. Germline CDR1 and CDR2: MNHEY and SVGAGI. V lost 6 bases, J lost 7 bases, and 10 bases lay in between. This CDR3 region has 13 residues. The CDR3 loop reads CASSQRRNSPLHF. The CDR3 DNA follows: TGTGCCAGCAGCCAAAGGCGGAATTCACCCCTCCACTTT.

This clone occurred once. The rearrangement links TRBV12-3 or TRBV12-4 to TRBJ2-5; 7 bases map to TRBD1. V shed 6 bases, J shed 0 bases, and the junction held 1 base outside the gene matches. This CDR3 is 13 amino acids long. The CDR3 spells CASRQGNQETQYF. The CDR3, as DNA: TGTGCCAGCAGACAGGGGAACCAAGAGACCCAGTACTTC.

This clone came up a few times. The J gene is TRBJ1-1, the V gene TRBV6-5; 9 bases fit TRBD1. The germline V gene has CDR1 MNHEY and CDR2 SVGAGI. The CDR3 consists of 13 residues. After removal of 7 bases from V and 5 bases from J, the junction contained 5 bases not matched to a gene. CDR3 region: CASNRGQGTEAFF. DNA of the CDR3: TGTGCCAGCAACAGGGGGCAAGGAACTGAAGCTTTCTTT.

The V call is TRBV4-3, the J call TRBJ1-2, with D unclear. The CDR3 consists of 13 residues. Germline V gene lookup returns CDR1 LGHNA and CDR2 YSLEER. V lost 0 bases to trimming and J lost 7 bases, with 9 bases between them. The CDR3 DNA follows: TGCGCCAGCAGCCAAGATTCCCGGCCTGGCTACACCTTC. It is translated as CASSQDSRPGYTF.

The chain employs TRBV10-1 and TRBJ2-2; 8 bases are shared with TRBD2. The CDR3 has 14 amino acids. V was pared by 8 bases and J by 4 bases, with 6 bases of the junction left unmatched. Germline CDR1 WNHNN, CDR2 SYGVQD (reference sequence). This chain's CDR3 is CASAGGGPTGELFF. As DNA, the CDR3 is TGCGCCAGCGCCGGGGGGGGCCCCACCGGGGAGCTGTTTTTT.

The rearrangement joins TRBV7-8 to TRBJ2-7, with 7 bases matching TRBD2. After removal of 3 bases from V and 3 bases from J, the junction contained 8 bases not matched to a gene. Per the germline V gene, CDR1 is SGHVS and CDR2 is FQNEAQ. The CDR3 is 15 residues long. The CDR3 bases are TGTGCCAGCAGCTTTCTCGGGGGGTTGAACTACGAGCAGTACTTC. Translated: CASSFLGGLNYEQYF.

The rearrangement links TRBV4-2 to TRBJ2-7, with no clear D. The germline CDR1 and CDR2 sequences are LGHNA and YNFKEQ. The CDR3 runs to 12 residues. V lost 4 bases to trimming and J lost 13 bases, with 17 bases between them. This CDR3 is CASSRGGAPKYF. Here the CDR3 DNA reads TGTGCCAGCAGCCGAGGTGGAGCCCCGAAATACTTC.

The J gene is TRBJ1-2, the V gene TRBV6-1, with D possibly being TRBD1 (5 bases). Trimming cost V 3 bases and J 3 bases, with 8 bases left between them. This CDR3 has 13 amino acids. CDR1 is MNHNS, CDR2 SASEGT, per germline. The CDR3 region is CASSDRVYYGYTF. The CDR3 DNA follows: TGTGCCAGCAGTGACAGGGTCTACTATGGCTACACCTTC.

The chain links TRBV28 to TRBJ1-2; weak D call: TRBD1 (5 bases). CDR1 MDHEN and CDR2 SYDVKM come from the germline V gene. The CDR3 contains 15 residues. V lost 2 bases and J 2 bases, leaving 12 bases between the germline ends. The CDR3 loop reads CASSLRQGPNYGYTF. The CDR3 nucleotides are TGTGCCAGCAGTTTAAGGCAGGGACCAAACTATGGCTACACCTTC.

The J gene is TRBJ1-1, the V gene TRBV11-2, with 9 bases identical to TRBD1. Germline CDR1 and CDR2: SGHAT and FQNNGV. V lost 5 bases to trimming and J lost 1 base; unmatched junction nucleotides: 5. This CDR3 spans 15 amino acids. Here the CDR3 reads CASSAGQGRNTEAFF. The CDR3 coding sequence is TGTGCCAGCAGCGCGGGACAGGGAAGGAACACTGAAGCTTTCTTT. Variable domain in full (rest from reference TRBV11-2 and TRBJ1-1): EAGVAQSPRYKIIEKRQSVAFWCNPISGHATLYWYQQILGQGPKLLIQFQNNGVVDDSQLPKDRFSAERLKGVDSTLKIQPAKLEDSAVYLCASSAGQGRNTEAFFGQGTRLTVV.

The sample holds one count of this clone. V usage is TRBV27 and J usage is TRBJ1-1; 9 bases agree with TRBD1. CDR3 length equals 16 residues. Germline V gene lookup returns CDR1 MNHEY and CDR2 SMNVEV (reference sequence). V shed 4 bases, J shed 6 bases, and the junction held 12 bases outside the gene matches. In DNA form, the CDR3 reads TGTGCCAGCAGTTCTCCGGGACAGGGACTGTTCCCTGAAGCTTTCTTT. This sequence encodes CASSSPGQGLFPEAFF.

This clone was observed a single time. This chain uses TRBV19 with TRBJ2-1; D gene ambiguous. V was trimmed by 3 bases and J by 10 bases, leaving 16 bases between them. Germline-derived CDR1 and CDR2 are LNHDA and SQIVND (reference sequence). There are 14 residues in the CDR3. Written as DNA, the CDR3 is TGTGCCAGTAGTATTGGACCAGGAGAGTTCGAGCAGTTCTTC. This translates into CASSIGPGEFEQFF.

The CDR3 protein is CASSYMPGQSSYNEQFF. DNA of the CDR3: TGTGCCAGCAGTTACATGCCGGGCCAGAGCTCCTACAATGAGCAGTTCTTC. This chain links TRBV6-2 or TRBV6-3 with TRBJ2-1; D call uncertain. Trimming removed 2 bases at V and 0 bases at J, with 14 bases between. Germline CDR1 reads MNHEY; CDR2 reads SVGEGT. The CDR3 sequence is 17 residues long.